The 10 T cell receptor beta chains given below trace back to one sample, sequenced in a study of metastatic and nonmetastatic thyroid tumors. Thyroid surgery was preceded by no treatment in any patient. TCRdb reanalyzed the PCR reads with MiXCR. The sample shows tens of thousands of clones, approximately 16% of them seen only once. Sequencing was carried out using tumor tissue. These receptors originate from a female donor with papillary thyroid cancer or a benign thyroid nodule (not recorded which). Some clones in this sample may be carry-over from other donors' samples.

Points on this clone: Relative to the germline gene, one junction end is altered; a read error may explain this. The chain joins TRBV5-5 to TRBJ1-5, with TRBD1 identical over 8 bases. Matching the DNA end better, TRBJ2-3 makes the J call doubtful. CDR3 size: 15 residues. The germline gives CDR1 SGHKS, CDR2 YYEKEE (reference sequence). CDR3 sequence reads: CVSSPGQVTNQPQYF. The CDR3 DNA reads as TGTGTCAGCAGCCCGGGACAGGTGACTAATCAGCCCCAGTATTTT.

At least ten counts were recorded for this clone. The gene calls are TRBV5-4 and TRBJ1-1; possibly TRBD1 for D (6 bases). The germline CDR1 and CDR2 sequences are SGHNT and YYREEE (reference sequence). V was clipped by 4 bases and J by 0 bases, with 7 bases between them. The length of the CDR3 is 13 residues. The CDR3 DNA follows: TGTGCCAGCAGCGGACAGTTGAACACTGAAGCTTTCTTT. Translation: CASSGQLNTEAFF.

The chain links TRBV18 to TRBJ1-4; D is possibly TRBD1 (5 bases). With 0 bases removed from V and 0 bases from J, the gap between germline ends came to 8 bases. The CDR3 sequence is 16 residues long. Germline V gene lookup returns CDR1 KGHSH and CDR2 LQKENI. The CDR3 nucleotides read TGTGCCAGCTCACCACCAGCAGGGTCAACTAATGAAAAACTGTTTTTT. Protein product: CASSPPAGSTNEKLFF.

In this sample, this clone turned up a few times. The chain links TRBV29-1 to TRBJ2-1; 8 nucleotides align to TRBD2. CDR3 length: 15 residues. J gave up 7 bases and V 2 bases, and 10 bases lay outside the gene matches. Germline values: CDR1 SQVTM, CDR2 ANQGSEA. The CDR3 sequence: CSVEWCGGWGNEQFF. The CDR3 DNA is TGCAGCGTTGAATGGTGCGGGGGGTGGGGTAATGAGCAGTTCTTC.

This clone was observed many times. CDR3 protein: CASSQVNSGYEQYF. The CDR3 bases are TGTGCCAGCAGCCAAGTGAATTCCGGCTACGAGCAGTACTTC. The rearrangement links TRBV4-2 to TRBJ2-7; D gene unclear. Germline-derived CDR1 and CDR2 are LGHNA and YNFKEQ. The CDR3 totals 14 residues. V gave up 1 base and J gave up 3 bases, with 10 bases separating them.

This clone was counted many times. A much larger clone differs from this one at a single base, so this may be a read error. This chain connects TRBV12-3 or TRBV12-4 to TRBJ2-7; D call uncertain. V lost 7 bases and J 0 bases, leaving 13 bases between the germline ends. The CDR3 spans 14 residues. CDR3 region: CASTSAQCSYEQYF. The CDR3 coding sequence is TGTGCCAGCACCTCGGCCCAGTGCTCCTACGAGCAGTACTTC.

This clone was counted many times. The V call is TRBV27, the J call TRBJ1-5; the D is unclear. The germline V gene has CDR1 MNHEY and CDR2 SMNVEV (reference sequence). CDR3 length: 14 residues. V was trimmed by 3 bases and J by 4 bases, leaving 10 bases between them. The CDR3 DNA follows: TGTGCCAGCAGTTTTAGGGCAGATAATCAGCCCCAGCATTTT. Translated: CASSFRADNQPQHF.

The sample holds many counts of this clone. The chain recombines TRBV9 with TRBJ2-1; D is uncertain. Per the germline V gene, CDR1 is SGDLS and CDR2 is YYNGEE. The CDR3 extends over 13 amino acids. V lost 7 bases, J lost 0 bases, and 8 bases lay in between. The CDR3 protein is CASGRTSYNEQFF. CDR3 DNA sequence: TGTGCCAGCGGCCGAACCTCCTACAATGAGCAGTTCTTC. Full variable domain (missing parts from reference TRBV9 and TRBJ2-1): DSGVTQTPKHLITATGQRVTLRCSPRSGDLSVYWYQQSLDQGLQFLIQYYNGEERAKGNILERFSAQQFPDLHSELNLSSLELGDSALYFCASGRTSYNEQFFGPGTRLTVL.

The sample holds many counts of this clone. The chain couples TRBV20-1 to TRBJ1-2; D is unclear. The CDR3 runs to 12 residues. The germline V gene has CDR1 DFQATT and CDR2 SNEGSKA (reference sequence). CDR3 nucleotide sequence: TGCACAGGCTTCTCTTCGAGCTATGGCTACACCTTC. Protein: CTGFSSSYGYTF.

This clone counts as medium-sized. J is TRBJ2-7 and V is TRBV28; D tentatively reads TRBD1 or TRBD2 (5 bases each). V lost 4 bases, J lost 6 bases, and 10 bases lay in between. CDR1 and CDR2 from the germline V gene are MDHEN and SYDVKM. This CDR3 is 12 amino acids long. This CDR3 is CASSSGASEQYF. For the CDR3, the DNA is TGTGCCAGCAGTTCCGGGGCAAGCGAGCAGTACTTC.